The 9 T cell receptor beta chains presented below share a single source sample, sequenced in a study of blood T cells in healthy people across ages. Alongside a J-beta primer mix, a sample-barcoded 5' primer served in a second PCR lasting roughly 7 to 12 cycles. TCRdb called the 5' RACE reads again in MiXCR, with one record for every CDR3 protein. The sample records roughly 720,000 distinct CDR3 sequences, about 48% being singletons. The sequenced sample consisted of blood. The receptors stem from an elderly man in good health.

A remark on this clonotype: A junction end diverges from the germline sequence, so it may reflect a read error. The chain combines TRBV25-1 with TRBJ2-1; TRBD2 is a possible D gene (6 bases). The CDR3 runs 15 residues. Germline V gives CDR1 MGHDK, CDR2 SYGVNS. In DNA form, the CDR3 reads TGTGTCAGCAGTGACCCGAGGGGAGGTTACAATGAGCAGTTCTTC. Protein sequence: CVSSDPRGGYNEQFF.

The rearrangement joins TRBV9 to TRBJ2-7; 9 bases map to TRBD2. The CDR3 spans 16 residues. V trimming: 1 base; J trimming: 3 bases; junction bases outside the gene matches: 8. Germline CDR1 is SGDLS and CDR2 is YYNGEE. CDR3 in DNA: TGTGCCAGCAGCGTAAGTATGGCTAGCGGGATCTACGAGCAGTACTTC. This encodes CASSVSMASGIYEQYF.

V gene TRBV3-1 combines with J gene TRBJ2-1; no clear D. The CDR3 covers 16 residues. Germline CDR1 LGHDT, CDR2 YNNKEL (reference sequence). The ends were cut back, 1 base at V and 0 bases at J, with 10 bases in the middle. CDR3 sequence (DNA): TGTGCCAGCAGCCAAGTAGTCGGTCTCTCCTACAATGAGCAGTTCTTC. Translated: CASSQVVGLSYNEQFF.

A single count supports this clonotype. The chain links TRBV29-1 to TRBJ2-4; no reliable D call. Gene TRBJ2-7 matches the end of the DNA better, so the J call may be wrong. This CDR3 is built from 14 residues. The germline V gene encodes CDR1 SQVTM and CDR2 ANQGSEA. The CDR3 region has the DNA TGCAGCGTTGCTCAGAGACTCGTCTCGCGCGAGCAGTACTTC. Its translation: CSVAQRLVSREQYF.

This chain uses TRBV12-3 or TRBV12-4 with TRBJ1-5; a possible D gene is TRBD1 (6 bases). Between the trimmed V and J ends, which lost 6 bases and 1 base, there was a span of 10 bases. This CDR3 has 14 residues. This CDR3 is CASRTGRSNQPQHF. CDR3 nucleotide sequence: TGTGCCAGCAGGACAGGCCGGAGCAATCAGCCCCAGCATTTT.

There are many counts of this clonotype. The J gene is TRBJ1-2, the V gene TRBV29-1; D might be TRBD1 (5 bases). V lost 4 bases and J lost 7, with 10 bases in between. This CDR3 comprises 11 residues. The germline gives CDR1 SQVTM, CDR2 ANQGSEA. The CDR3 loop reads CSVGQGGGYTF. CDR3 sequence (DNA): TGCAGCGTTGGGCAGGGAGGTGGCTACACCTTC.

The CDR3 nucleotides are TGCGCCAGCAGGGAGATCAACAATGAGCAGTTCTTC. Protein product: CASREINNEQFF. The chain has TRBV10-2 and TRBJ2-1; unclear D gene. Trimming removed 6 bases from V and 5 bases from J, with 8 bases in between. The CDR3 is made up of 12 amino acids. Germline V gene lookup returns CDR1 WSHSY and CDR2 SAAADI.

The V gene is TRBV7-2, the J gene TRBJ2-1; 11 bases align to TRBD2. The ends lost 4 bases at V and 5 bases at J; junction bases unmatched: 4. This CDR3 has 15 residues. Per the germline V gene, CDR1 is SGHTA and CDR2 is FQGNSA. CDR3 sequence reads: CASSSLAGGHNEQFF. CDR3 sequence (DNA): TGTGCCAGCAGCTCCCTAGCGGGGGGCCACAATGAGCAGTTCTTC.

This clonotype was counted only a few times. This rearrangement joins TRBV7-2 to TRBJ2-5; 9 bases match TRBD2. CDR1 and CDR2 from the germline V gene are SGHTA and FQGNSA. Unmatched junction bases numbered 11, after V lost 4 bases and J lost 11 bases. This CDR3 contains 14 residues. The CDR3: CASSSGTSPNEQYF. CDR3 DNA: TGTGCCAGCAGCTCCGGGACTAGCCCTAATGAGCAGTACTTC.